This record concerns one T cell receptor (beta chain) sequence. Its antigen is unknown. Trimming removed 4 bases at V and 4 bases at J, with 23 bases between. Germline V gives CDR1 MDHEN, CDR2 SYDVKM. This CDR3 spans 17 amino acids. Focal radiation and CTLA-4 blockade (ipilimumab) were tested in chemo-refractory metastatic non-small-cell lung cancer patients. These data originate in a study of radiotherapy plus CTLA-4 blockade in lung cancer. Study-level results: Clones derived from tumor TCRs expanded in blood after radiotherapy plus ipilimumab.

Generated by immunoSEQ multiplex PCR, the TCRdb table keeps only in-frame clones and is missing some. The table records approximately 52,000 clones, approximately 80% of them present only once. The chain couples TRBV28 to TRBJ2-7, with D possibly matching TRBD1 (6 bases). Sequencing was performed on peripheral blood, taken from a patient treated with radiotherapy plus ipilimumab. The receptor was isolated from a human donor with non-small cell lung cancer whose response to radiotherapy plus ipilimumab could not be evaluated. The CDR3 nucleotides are TGTGCCAGCAGTTCCTACGCACCGGGACACTCTTGGTACGAGCAGTACTTC. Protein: CASSSYAPGHSWYEQYF.